A selection of T cell receptor beta chains follows, all from one sample in a study of sequential checkpoint blockade in melanoma. Generated by immunoSEQ multiplex PCR, the TCRdb table keeps only in-frame clones and is missing some. The table lists several thousand clones, approximately 30% of them singletons. The sequenced sample was tumor tissue (inferred from file names), obtained from a patient given nivolumab and ipilimumab in sequence. Receptors originate from a human donor with melanoma. Both conserved end residues are part of each CDR3. A D gene is named only where the DNA matches it firmly. Clone size is stated in some rows and not others, as once, few, many or a class when expanded.

length	D	V	size	J	CDR3	DNA
17	TRBD2	TRBV9	many	TRBJ2-4	CASSPRLAGGPGDIQYF	TGTGCCAGCAGCCCCCGACTAGCGGGAGGGCCGGGGGACATTCAGTACTTC
14	-	TRBV25-1	-	TRBJ1-4	CASSHGGRNEKLFF	TGTGCCAGCAGTCACGGGGGGCGTAATGAAAAACTGTTTTTT
13	TRBD1	TRBV6-8	medium-sized	TRBJ2-7	CASSHRDSHEQYF	TGTGCCAGCAGTCACCGGGACAGCCACGAGCAGTACTTC
15	-	TRBV5-1	-	TRBJ2-7	CASSGGAAGFDEQYF	TGCGCCAGCAGCGGAGGGGCTGCCGGGTTTGACGAGCAGTACTTC
16	TRBD2	TRBV5-1	-	TRBJ2-7	CASSSASSGRGYEQYF	TGCGCCAGCAGCTCAGCGTCTAGCGGGAGAGGCTACGAGCAGTACTTC
14	TRBD2	TRBV5-1	-	TRBJ2-7	CASSFTSGGPLWYF	TGCGCCAGCAGCTTCACTAGCGGGGGTCCCCTTTGGTACTTC
15	-	TRBV11-3	-	TRBJ1-4	CASTPRGGTNEKLFF	TGTGCCAGCACCCCAAGGGGGGGAACTAATGAAAAACTGTTTTTT
16	-	TRBV11-3	few	TRBJ1-3	CASSLGGQPSGNTIYF	TGTGCCAGCAGCTTAGGAGGACAACCTTCTGGAAACACCATATATTTT
15	TRBD2	TRBV11-3	medium-sized	TRBJ2-1	CASSPGTSGTNEQFF	TGTGCCAGCAGCCCCGGGACTAGCGGGACGAATGAGCAGTTCTTC
13	TRBD2	TRBV28	few	TRBJ2-7	CASIGLAGYEQYF	TGTGCCAGCATCGGGCTAGCGGGCTACGAGCAGTACTTC
14	-	TRBV6-1	large	TRBJ1-5	CASSEVLSNQPQHF	TGTGCCAGCAGTGAAGTCCTTAGCAATCAGCCCCAGCATTTT